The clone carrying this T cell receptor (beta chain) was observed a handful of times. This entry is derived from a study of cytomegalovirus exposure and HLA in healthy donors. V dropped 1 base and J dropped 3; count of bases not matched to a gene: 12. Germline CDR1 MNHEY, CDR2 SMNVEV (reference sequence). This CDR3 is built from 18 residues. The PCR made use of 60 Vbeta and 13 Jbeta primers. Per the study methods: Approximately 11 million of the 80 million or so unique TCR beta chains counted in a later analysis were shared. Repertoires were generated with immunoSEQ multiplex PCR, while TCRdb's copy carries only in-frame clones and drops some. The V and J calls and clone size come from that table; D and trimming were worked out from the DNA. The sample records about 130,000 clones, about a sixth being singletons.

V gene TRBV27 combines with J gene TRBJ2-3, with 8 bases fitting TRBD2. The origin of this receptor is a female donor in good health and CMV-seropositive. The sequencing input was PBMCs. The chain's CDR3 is CASSLFRILAEGTDTQYF. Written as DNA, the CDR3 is TGTGCCAGCAGTTTATTTCGGATACTAGCGGAAGGGACAGATACGCAGTATTTT.